The present entry profiles one TCR beta chain with its context. Its antigen is not known. The length of the CDR3 is 15 residues. V lost 1 base and J lost 1; bases outside the gene matches: 1. CDR1 LNHNV and CDR2 YYDKDF come from the germline V gene (reference sequence). This entry is derived from a study of T cells in Graves' hyperthyroidism and ophthalmopathy. Notes on the study in general: Ophthalmopathy and stable hyperthyroidism were told apart by a 13 V-J model. Ophthalmopathy prediction by the model preceded onset by a median about 6.5 months. Among clonotypes expanded in thyroid above 0.001, most were also found in blood.

Uncontrolled infection, other autoimmune disease, pregnancy or lactation disqualified patients from enrolment. Amplification targeted TCR beta CDR3 regions from RNA transcripts. Initially, a first-round RT-PCR of the TCR CDR3 employed the HTBI primer set. TCRdb analysed the multiplex PCR reads with MiXCR anew, one entry per CDR3 protein. The table shows over 650,000 distinct CDR3 sequences, with nearly 45% occurring only once. The sequenced sample was peripheral blood or thyroid tissue (not recorded which). The sequence derives from an adult man with Graves' disease, either hyperthyroidism or ophthalmopathy (not recorded which). The rearrangement uses TRBV15 and TRBJ2-7; 10 bases line up with TRBD1. CDR3 DNA sequence: TGTGCCACCAGCAGAGGGACAGGGGGTTCCTACGAGCAGTACTTC. This codes for CATSRGTGGSYEQYF.